Sequencing of this TCR beta chain was carried out in a study of cytomegalovirus exposure and HLA in healthy donors. Overall study findings and caveats: Some TCR beta chains (more than 150 of them) were listed as cytomegalovirus-associated. Association of fewer than 20,000 TCR beta sequences with HLA alleles was found at 0.05 false discovery rate in a later analysis. With DRB1 most and HLA-C fewest, TCR association rates differed between HLA loci in a later analysis.

This clone was seen a single time. Antigen: not known. V shed 5 bases and J shed 4 bases, with 8 bases lying between them. Germline V gene lookup returns CDR1 SEHNR and CDR2 FQNEAQ (reference sequence). The CDR3 extends over 12 amino acids. PCR used 60 Vbeta primers and 13 Jbeta primers. Sequencing used immunoSEQ multiplex PCR; TCRdb keeps in-frame clones, though not all of them. Among tens of thousands of clones listed, 55% to 80% were seen once. The chain employs TRBV7-9 and TRBJ1-2; D is uncertain. Material: PBMCs. This receptor was taken from a woman aged 45-65 years in good health and CMV-seropositive. The CDR3 nucleotides read TGTGCCAGCAGCCCTGAGGTCTATGGCTACACCTTC. It is translated as CASSPEVYGYTF.